What follows are 2 T cell receptor beta chains derived from one specimen sequenced in a study of shared clonotypes between healthy human individuals. Clones were sequenced by immunoSEQ multiplex PCR, and TCRdb holds only the in-frame ones, with some missing. The sample records approximately 2.5 million clones, roughly nine tenths being singletons. Sequencing was done on a sample of naive CD4+ T cells sorted from blood. Subset described: CD45RA+ positively selected. These receptors were obtained from a man aged 18 to 30 in good health.

This chain joins TRBV21-1 and TRBJ2-7; the DNA was not used to check the table's D call, TRBD1. TRBV21-1 is recorded as a pseudogene. The CDR3 totals 16 residues. CDR3 coding DNA: TGTGCCAGCAGTCGGCCTAACAACAGTTTATCCTACGAGCAGTACTTC. It codes for CASSRPNNSLSYEQYF.

Comment on this clone: Other DNA variants within this sample encode the same CDR3. This chain connects TRBV6-5 to TRBJ1-2; D might be TRBD1 (6 bases). The CDR3 length is 14 residues. The V end was cut by 2 bases, the J end by 2 bases, with 9 bases between. Germline CDR1 MNHEY, CDR2 SVGAGI. The CDR3 region is CASSYGGLNYGYTF. The CDR3 DNA sequence: TGTGCCAGCAGTTACGGGGGGCTGAACTATGGCTACACCTTC.